A selection of T cell receptor beta chains follows, all from one sample in a study of CD8+ T cells in alopecia areata. Some clones are missing from TCRdb's copy, which holds only in-frame ones; the method was immunoSEQ multiplex PCR. This sample has approximately 210,000 clones; around 60% occur once, and the top ten carry approximately 1.3%. Sequencing used CD4+ T cells sorted from blood, obtained between weeks 47 and 50, from a patient treated with tofacitinib. These receptors were collected from a human donor with alopecia areata. CDR3s include the opening cysteine and the closing phenylalanine or tryptophan. The D gene is left open where the match is weak. The size field is filled for only some rows; it gives once, few, many or a size class.

j_call | d_call | clone_size | v_call | cdr3_aa | cdr3_nt
TRBJ1-1 | NA | few | TRBV29-1 | CSANKGDTEAFF | TGCAGCGCCAACAAGGGGGACACTGAAGCTTTCTTT
TRBJ1-3 | NA | NA | TRBV27 | CASSLGPTGNTIYF | TGTGCCAGCAGTTTAGGGCCCACTGGAAACACCATATATTTT
TRBJ2-7 | TRBD1 | NA | TRBV15 | CATSRQGPYEQYF | TGTGCCACCAGTCGACAGGGACCCTACGAGCAGTACTTC
TRBJ1-2 | NA | NA | TRBV30 | CAWSTANYGYTF | TGTGCCTGGTCTACAGCGAACTATGGCTACACCTTC
TRBJ1-2 | NA | NA | TRBV7-2 | CASSPGGIQIYGYTF | TGTGCCAGCAGCCCGGGAGGAATTCAGATCTATGGCTACACCTTC
TRBJ1-2 | NA | NA | TRBV5-6 | CASSRPTEAGGYTF | TGTGCCAGCAGCCGTCCCACAGAGGCGGGTGGCTACACCTTC
TRBJ2-3 | TRBD2 | few | TRBV4-3 | CASSQEVASGGRTDTQYF | TGCGCCAGCAGCCAAGAAGTGGCTAGCGGGGGACGAACAGATACGCAGTATTTT
TRBJ2-7 | TRBD1 | NA | TRBV7-2 | CASIPGMGQSTYEQYF | TGTGCCAGCATCCCCGGGATGGGACAGTCTACCTACGAGCAGTACTTC
TRBJ1-1 | NA | NA | TRBV6-5 | CASSYRDLNTEAFF | TGTGCCAGCAGTTACAGAGACTTGAACACTGAAGCTTTCTTT
TRBJ2-6 | NA | NA | TRBV29-1 | CSVQEANSGANVLTF | TGCAGCGTGCAGGAGGCGAACTCTGGGGCCAACGTCCTGACTTTC
TRBJ2-1 | TRBD1 | few | TRBV10-3 | CAIARGTDSGEQFF | TGTGCCATCGCTAGGGGGACAGACAGCGGTGAGCAGTTCTTC
TRBJ1-2 | NA | few | TRBV6-5 | CASSRPTGGYTF | TGTGCCAGCAGTCGTCCAACCGGTGGCTACACCTTC
TRBJ1-2 | NA | NA | TRBV29-1 | CSVRAGANYGYTF | TGCAGCGTTAGGGCAGGCGCTAACTATGGCTACACCTTC
TRBJ2-1 | TRBD1 | NA | TRBV7-2 | CASRSGGTGGSYNEQFF | TGTGCCAGCAGGTCCGGTGGGACAGGGGGCTCCTACAATGAGCAGTTCTTC
TRBJ2-5 | TRBD2 | NA | TRBV6-5 | CASSSRGRRQETQYF | TGTGCCAGCAGTTCGCGGGGGAGAAGACAAGAGACCCAGTACTTC
TRBJ2-6 | TRBD1 | NA | TRBV5-1 | CASSYLRGTGILSGANVLTF | TGCGCCAGCAGCTACCTGCGCGGGACAGGGATTCTGAGTGGGGCCAACGTCCTGACTTTC
TRBJ2-1 | NA | few | TRBV19 | CASTQVVGTYEEQFF | TGTGCCAGTACCCAGGTGGTCGGCACCTATGAGGAGCAGTTCTTC
TRBJ1-5 | TRBD1 | NA | TRBV28 | CASRLPGTGNQPQHF | TGTGCCAGCAGGCTTCCCGGGACAGGCAATCAGCCCCAGCATTTT
TRBJ1-5 | NA | NA | TRBV30 | CAWSATTGNQPQHF | TGTGCCTGGAGTGCCACGACGGGGAATCAGCCCCAGCATTTT
TRBJ1-1 | NA | once | TRBV9 | CASSVVLGNTEAFF | TGTGCCAGCAGCGTAGTTTTAGGTAACACTGAAGCTTTCTTT
TRBJ2-3 | NA | few | TRBV29-1 | CSVDPGRYF | TGCAGCGTTGACCCAGGGAGGTATTTT